These T cell receptor beta chains were read from a single sample in a study of blood T cells in healthy people across ages. MiXCR was run by TCRdb on the 5' RACE reads, yielding one entry per CDR3 protein. Of 1.5 million to 2 million distinct CDR3 sequences listed, roughly 52% were seen once; the top ten hold 2.1%. Sequences were obtained from blood. These receptors came from a middle-aged woman in good health. Both conserved end residues are trimmed from each CDR3. Fields, in order: clone size, J gene, D gene, V gene, CDR3 protein. A D gene is named only where the DNA matches it firmly. Not all rows give a size; the values are once, few, many and, for expanded clones, a class.

size: few
J: TRBJ1-6
D: -
V: TRBV20-1
CDR3: SARDMPGNNSPLH

size: -
J: TRBJ2-7
D: TRBD1
V: TRBV5-1
CDR3: ASNAPGQGNYGQY

size: once
J: TRBJ2-2
D: TRBD2
V: TRBV2
CDR3: ASMKTSGDTGELF

size: few
J: -
D: TRBD1
V: TRBV7-4
CDR3: ASSGRDRGHEQY

size: -
J: TRBJ1-5
D: TRBD1
V: TRBV6-1
CDR3: ASMPPGQGNQPQH

size: -
J: -
D: -
V: TRBV4-2
CDR3: ASSQEARGNQETQY

size: -
J: TRBJ2-1
D: TRBD1
V: TRBV6-2/TRBV6-3
CDR3: ASKYVDRVVYGEQF

size: few
J: TRBJ2-7
D: TRBD1
V: TRBV6-2/TRBV6-3
CDR3: ASTTGTGSYEQY

size: few
J: TRBJ2-3
D: -
V: TRBV12-3/TRBV12-4
CDR3: ASSFSGGGDTQY

size: few
J: TRBJ2-5
D: TRBD1
V: TRBV6-5
CDR3: ASSSDRGIVETQY

size: few
J: TRBJ2-5
D: -
V: TRBV12-3/TRBV12-4
CDR3: ASSIEGEKTQY

size: few
J: TRBJ1-2
D: -
V: TRBV24-1
CDR3: ATSEGANYGYT

size: -
J: TRBJ1-2
D: TRBD1
V: TRBV15
CDR3: ATSPGTGGSGYT

size: -
J: TRBJ1-4
D: TRBD1
V: TRBV4-3
CDR3: ASSQDPQGQGFEKLF

size: -
J: TRBJ2-5
D: -
V: TRBV7-7
CDR3: ASSPLIGNQETQY

size: once
J: TRBJ2-3
D: -
V: TRBV2
CDR3: ATPGETGPDTQY

size: -
J: -
D: -
V: TRBV7-2
CDR3: ASSLWGSGAVYEQY

size: few
J: TRBJ1-4
D: TRBD1
V: TRBV20-1
CDR3: SARDQRTGLREKLF

size: -
J: TRBJ2-1
D: -
V: TRBV11-3
CDR3: ASSFSQAQSSYNEQF

size: -
J: TRBJ2-5
D: -
V: TRBV7-2
CDR3: ASSFPARGETQY

size: -
J: TRBJ2-1
D: -
V: TRBV24-1
CDR3: ATSDGRRVQETQF

size: -
J: TRBJ2-1
D: TRBD2
V: TRBV9
CDR3: ASSGRGDYNEQF

size: once
J: TRBJ1-1
D: -
V: TRBV12-3/TRBV12-4
CDR3: ASSYQALGTEAF

size: -
J: TRBJ2-3
D: -
V: TRBV6-6
CDR3: ASSSRDPDTQY

size: -
J: TRBJ1-1
D: TRBD1
V: TRBV7-2
CDR3: ASSCRTGTEAF

size: -
J: TRBJ1-2
D: -
V: TRBV4-3
CDR3: ASSQDQQGRWNGYT

size: -
J: TRBJ2-7
D: TRBD2
V: TRBV28
CDR3: ASTSGATPSYEQY

size: -
J: TRBJ2-3
D: -
V: TRBV20-1
CDR3: SAKTGTDTQY

size: few
J: TRBJ2-1
D: TRBD2
V: TRBV7-9
CDR3: ASSLWHPGLAGSYNEQF

size: few
J: TRBJ2-5
D: -
V: TRBV10-3
CDR3: AISGQVQETQY

size: -
J: TRBJ2-7
D: -
V: TRBV2
CDR3: ASSETGVPEQY

size: -
J: TRBJ2-7
D: -
V: TRBV20-1
CDR3: SARNSPTQGIYEQY

size: -
J: TRBJ2-1
D: TRBD2
V: TRBV6-1
CDR3: ASSEGGLASYLNEQF